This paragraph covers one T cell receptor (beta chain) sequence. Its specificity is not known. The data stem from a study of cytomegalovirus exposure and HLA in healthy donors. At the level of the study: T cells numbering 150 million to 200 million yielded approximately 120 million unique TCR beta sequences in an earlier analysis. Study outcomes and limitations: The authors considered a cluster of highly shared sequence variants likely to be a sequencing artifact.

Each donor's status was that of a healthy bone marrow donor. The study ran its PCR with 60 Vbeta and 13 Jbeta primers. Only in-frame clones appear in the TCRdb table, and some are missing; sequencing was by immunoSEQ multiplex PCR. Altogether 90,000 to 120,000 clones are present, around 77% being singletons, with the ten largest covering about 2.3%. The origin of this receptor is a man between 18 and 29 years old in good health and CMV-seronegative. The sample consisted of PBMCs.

The CDR3 DNA sequence: TGTGCCAGCAGCCATGGGACAGGGGGTGCAGATACGCAGTATTTT. Amino acids: CASSHGTGGADTQYF. The chain is built from TRBV7-2 and TRBJ2-3, with TRBD1 identical over 11 bases. CDR1 and CDR2 from the germline V gene are SGHTA and FQGNSA. V trimming: 5 bases; J trimming: 4 bases; junction bases outside the gene matches: 5. The CDR3 length is 15 residues. The full variable domain, rest sourced from reference TRBV7-2 and TRBJ2-3, is GAGVSQSPSNKVTEKGKDVELRCDPISGHTALYWYRQSLGQGLEFLIYFQGNSAPDKSGLPSDRFSAERTGGSVSTLTIQRTQQEDSAVYLCASSHGTGGADTQYFGPGTRLTVL.